This paragraph reports one TCR beta chain. Looked up from germline, CDR1 is MDHEN and CDR2 is SYDVKM. The CDR3 length is 15 residues. V was pared by 6 bases and J by 6 bases, with 21 bases between. This record belongs to a study of blood T cell repertoires in COVID-19. At the level of the study: Samples taken during acute and convalescent COVID-19 were collected in the United States, Italy and Spain. T cells, B-cell-depleted T cells, or PBMCs supplied cDNA or gDNA.

Under the authors' procedure: It was from reference gene primer amplification that nucleated cell counts were estimated. Assay used: immunoSEQ multiplex PCR; TCRdb lists only in-frame clones, some missing. V and J calls and clone size are given by that table; D and trimming were obtained from the DNA. The sample holds approximately 240,000 clones, about 86% seen once. This chain links TRBV28 with TRBJ2-7, with D uncertain. The source is a woman aged 25 to 39 who had recovered from COVID-19. Sequencing input: peripheral blood. The DNA for the CDR3 is TGTGCCAGCAGCGCGGCCAAATACTGGAAAATCGAGCAGTACTTC. It codes for CASSAAKYWKIEQYF.